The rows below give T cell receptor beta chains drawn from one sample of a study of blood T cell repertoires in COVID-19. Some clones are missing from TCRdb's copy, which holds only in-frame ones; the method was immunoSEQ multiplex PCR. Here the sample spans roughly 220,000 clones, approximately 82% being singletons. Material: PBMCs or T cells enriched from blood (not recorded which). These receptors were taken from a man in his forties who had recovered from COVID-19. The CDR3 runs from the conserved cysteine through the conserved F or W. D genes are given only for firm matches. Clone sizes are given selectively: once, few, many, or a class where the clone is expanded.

CDR3 DNA: TGTGCCAGCAGCCAAGACAGTTATAATTCACCCCTCCACTTT
CDR3 protein: CASSQDSYNSPLHF
D gene: NA
clone size: NA
V gene: TRBV3-1/TRBV3-2
J gene: TRBJ1-6

CDR3 DNA: TGTGCCACCAGTGTCGCAAGGGGAGGTCGTGCAAACACCGGGGAGCTGTTTTTT
CDR3 protein: CATSVARGGRANTGELFF
D gene: NA
clone size: few
V gene: TRBV24-1
J gene: TRBJ2-2

CDR3 DNA: TGTGCCAGCAGCCAAGGGGTCCCCGGACTAGCCGCGGATACGCAGTATTTT
CDR3 protein: CASSQGVPGLAADTQYF
D gene: TRBD2
clone size: NA
V gene: TRBV4-2
J gene: TRBJ2-3

CDR3 DNA: TGCGCCAGCAGCACCCCAAGAGGGAGACAGGATCGAGCTAACTATGGCTACACCTTC
CDR3 protein: CASSTPRGRQDRANYGYTF
D gene: NA
clone size: NA
V gene: TRBV5-1
J gene: TRBJ1-2

CDR3 DNA: TGTGCCACCAGTGATTTGCCCGGCAGGGACAGGGGTGGCAATGAGCAGTTCTTC
CDR3 protein: CATSDLPGRDRGGNEQFF
D gene: TRBD1
clone size: once
V gene: TRBV24-1
J gene: TRBJ2-1

CDR3 DNA: TGTGCCAGCAGCTGGACAGCTAACTATGGCTACACCTTC
CDR3 protein: CASSWTANYGYTF
D gene: NA
clone size: once
V gene: TRBV7-2
J gene: TRBJ1-2

CDR3 DNA: TGTGCCAGCAGCTTACCCTTGGGACAGTCCTTGGGAACAGGTGAAGCTTTCTTT
CDR3 protein: CASSLPLGQSLGTGEAFF
D gene: TRBD1
clone size: NA
V gene: TRBV7-9
J gene: TRBJ1-1

CDR3 DNA: TGTGCCTGGAGTGTTGTCAGCAGGGGCTATGGCTACACCTTC
CDR3 protein: CAWSVVSRGYGYTF
D gene: NA
clone size: NA
V gene: TRBV30
J gene: TRBJ1-2

CDR3 DNA: TGTGCCAGCAGGCCGTCCGGGACAGCTTCCTCCTACGAGCAGTACTTC
CDR3 protein: CASRPSGTASSYEQYF
D gene: TRBD1
clone size: NA
V gene: TRBV5-4
J gene: TRBJ2-7

CDR3 DNA: TGTGCCAGCAGTCCCGCAGGGGCCTACACTGAAGCTTTCTTT
CDR3 protein: CASSPAGAYTEAFF
D gene: NA
clone size: NA
V gene: TRBV28
J gene: TRBJ1-1

CDR3 DNA: TGTGCCAGCAGCCAGGGACTCTCCGATGAAAAACTGTTTTTT
CDR3 protein: CASSQGLSDEKLFF
D gene: NA
clone size: once
V gene: TRBV14
J gene: TRBJ1-4

CDR3 DNA: TGTGCCAGCAGTGAAGAAGGAGGACAGGGCTACAATGAGCAGTTCTTC
CDR3 protein: CASSEEGGQGYNEQFF
D gene: TRBD1
clone size: NA
V gene: TRBV2
J gene: TRBJ2-1

CDR3 DNA: TGTGCCAGCAGTTCCCCCGGAGCTGGGGCCAACGTCCTGACTTTC
CDR3 protein: CASSSPGAGANVLTF
D gene: NA
clone size: once
V gene: TRBV28
J gene: TRBJ2-6

CDR3 DNA: TGTGCCAGCAGCCAGGCTTATCCCACCTTAGCGGGATCGAGAGATACGCAGTATTTT
CDR3 protein: CASSQAYPTLAGSRDTQYF
D gene: TRBD2
clone size: NA
V gene: TRBV3-1/TRBV3-2
J gene: TRBJ2-3

CDR3 DNA: TGTGCCAGCAGCCAGGGGGCTGAGTCGGGTGAAAAACTGTTTTTT
CDR3 protein: CASSQGAESGEKLFF
D gene: TRBD1
clone size: NA
V gene: TRBV5-8
J gene: TRBJ1-4

CDR3 DNA: TGTGCCAGTAGTATCGACACCCAGCAGCCCCAGCATTTT
CDR3 protein: CASSIDTQQPQHF
D gene: NA
clone size: NA
V gene: TRBV19
J gene: TRBJ1-5

CDR3 DNA: TGCGCCAGCAGCGAGCCTGGACAGGGCTATGGCTACACCTTC
CDR3 protein: CASSEPGQGYGYTF
D gene: TRBD1
clone size: NA
V gene: TRBV5-1
J gene: TRBJ1-2

CDR3 DNA: TGTGCCAGCTTATCGACAGCCAAGAGCGGGGAGCTGTTTTTT
CDR3 protein: CASLSTAKSGELFF
D gene: NA
clone size: NA
V gene: TRBV18
J gene: TRBJ2-2

CDR3 DNA: TGTGCCAGCAGCTTAAAAACGGGAGCGGCCAATGAGCAGTTCTTC
CDR3 protein: CASSLKTGAANEQFF
D gene: NA
clone size: once
V gene: TRBV7-6
J gene: TRBJ2-1

CDR3 DNA: TGTGCCACCAGCAGTGGGGGGGTAGTGGGAAACTATGGCTACACCTTC
CDR3 protein: CATSSGGVVGNYGYTF
D gene: NA
clone size: NA
V gene: TRBV15
J gene: TRBJ1-2

CDR3 DNA: TGTGCCAGCAGTTCGATCACTACCTCCGAGCAGTACTTC
CDR3 protein: CASSSITTSEQYF
D gene: NA
clone size: NA
V gene: TRBV28
J gene: TRBJ2-7

CDR3 DNA: TGTGCCAGCAGTGGGATGGGACTTATCACAGATACGCAGTATTTT
CDR3 protein: CASSGMGLITDTQYF
D gene: NA
clone size: NA
V gene: TRBV2
J gene: TRBJ2-3

CDR3 DNA: TGTGCCACCAGTGACTTCATAGCGGGAGAGTACAATGAGCAGTTCTTC
CDR3 protein: CATSDFIAGEYNEQFF
D gene: TRBD2
clone size: NA
V gene: TRBV24-1
J gene: TRBJ2-1

CDR3 DNA: TGCGCCAGCAGCCCGAGGCTGAACACTGAAGCTTTCTTT
CDR3 protein: CASSPRLNTEAFF
D gene: NA
clone size: NA
V gene: TRBV5-1
J gene: TRBJ1-1

CDR3 DNA: TGTGCCAGCAGCCATGGACAGAACTATGGCTACACCTTC
CDR3 protein: CASSHGQNYGYTF
D gene: NA
clone size: NA
V gene: TRBV3-1/TRBV3-2
J gene: TRBJ1-2

CDR3 DNA: TGCGCCAGCAGCCAAGAAGTGGGGGCGAGTGGTGAGCAGTTCTTC
CDR3 protein: CASSQEVGASGEQFF
D gene: NA
clone size: NA
V gene: TRBV4-1
J gene: TRBJ2-1

CDR3 DNA: TGTGCCAGCAGCTCGAGACCTGGAGGCCTCTATAATTCACCCCTCCACTTT
CDR3 protein: CASSSRPGGLYNSPLHF
D gene: NA
clone size: NA
V gene: TRBV13
J gene: TRBJ1-6

CDR3 DNA: TGTGCCAGCAGTGACGACGGGTCACCCCTCCACTTT
CDR3 protein: CASSDDGSPLHF
D gene: NA
clone size: NA
V gene: TRBV2
J gene: TRBJ1-6

CDR3 DNA: TGCGCCAGCAGCTTGGCCCCGGCTAGCGGGGACACCGGGGAGCTGTTTTTT
CDR3 protein: CASSLAPASGDTGELFF
D gene: TRBD2
clone size: NA
V gene: TRBV5-1
J gene: TRBJ2-2

CDR3 DNA: TGTGCCAGTAGCGAGATTCCGGGGGGAGGTAACACTGAAGCTTTCTTT
CDR3 protein: CASSEIPGGGNTEAFF
D gene: NA
clone size: NA
V gene: TRBV19
J gene: TRBJ1-1

CDR3 DNA: TGTGCCAGCAGGCCGTTTCTGCAGTCTCGTTACAATGAGCAGTTCTTC
CDR3 protein: CASRPFLQSRYNEQFF
D gene: NA
clone size: NA
V gene: TRBV11-2
J gene: TRBJ2-1

CDR3 DNA: TGTGCCAGCAGTCACCTGACAGATGGCTACACCTTC
CDR3 protein: CASSHLTDGYTF
D gene: NA
clone size: NA
V gene: TRBV12-3/TRBV12-4
J gene: TRBJ1-2

CDR3 DNA: TGCGCCAGCAGCCAAACCTGGCGGGAGACCCAGTACTTC
CDR3 protein: CASSQTWRETQYF
D gene: NA
clone size: NA
V gene: TRBV4-3
J gene: TRBJ2-5